This TCR beta chain was profiled in a study of CD4 T cells in relation to SARS-CoV-2 and coronaviruses. Study background: TCR beta CDR3s were sequenced after approximately ten-day antigen culture of PBMCs.

Points on this clone: Antigen: not known.

The unexposed donors gave CD4+ T cells in about 2010-2019, prior to COVID-19. After approximately ten days of culture, CD4+ T cells were isolated. Cultures held some 1.8 million PBMCs per well with roughly 10 IU/ml IL-2. The germline V gene has CDR1 SNHLY and CDR2 FYNNEI. V lost 8 bases and J lost 3, with 17 bases in between. The CDR3 has 15 residues. Generated by immunoSEQ multiplex PCR, the TCRdb table keeps only in-frame clones and is missing some. The table includes tens of thousands of clones, under 80% detected once. J is TRBJ1-5 and V is TRBV2; D may be TRBD1 (6 bases). Sequencing input: CD4+ T cells from PBMCs, cultured in vitro. The TCR comes from a human donor in good health. In nucleotides, the CDR3 is TGTGCCAGCCGCCGGGGGCGGGACATCAATCAGCCCCAGCATTTT. Amino acid sequence: CASRRGRDINQPQHF.